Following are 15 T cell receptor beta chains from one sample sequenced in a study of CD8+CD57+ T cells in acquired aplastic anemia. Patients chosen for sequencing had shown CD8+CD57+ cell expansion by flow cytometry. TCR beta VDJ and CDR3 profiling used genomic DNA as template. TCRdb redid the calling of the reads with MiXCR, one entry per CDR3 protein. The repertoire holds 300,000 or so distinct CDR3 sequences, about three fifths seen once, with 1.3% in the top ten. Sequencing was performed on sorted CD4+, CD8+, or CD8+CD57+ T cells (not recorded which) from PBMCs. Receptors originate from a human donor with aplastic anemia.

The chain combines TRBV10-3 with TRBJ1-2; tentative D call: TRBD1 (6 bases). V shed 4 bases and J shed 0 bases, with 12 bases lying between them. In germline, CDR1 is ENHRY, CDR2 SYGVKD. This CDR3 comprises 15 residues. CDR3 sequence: CAISAQGGTNYGYTF. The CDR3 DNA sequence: TGTGCCATCAGTGCCCAAGGGGGAACTAACTATGGCTACACCTTC.

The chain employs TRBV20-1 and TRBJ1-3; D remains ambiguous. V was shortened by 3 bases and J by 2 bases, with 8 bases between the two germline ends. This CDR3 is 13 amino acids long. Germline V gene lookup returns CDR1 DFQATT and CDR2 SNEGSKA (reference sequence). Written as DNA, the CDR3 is TGCAGTGCTAGGCGGTTCCCTGGAAACACCATATATTTT. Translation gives CSARRFPGNTIYF.

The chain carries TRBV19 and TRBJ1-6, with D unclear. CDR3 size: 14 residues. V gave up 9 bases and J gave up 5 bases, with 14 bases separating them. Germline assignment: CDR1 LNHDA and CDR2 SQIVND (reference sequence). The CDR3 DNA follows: TGTGCCAGCAGTGAAGTCGGCGATAATTCACCCCTCCACTTT. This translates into CASSEVGDNSPLHF.

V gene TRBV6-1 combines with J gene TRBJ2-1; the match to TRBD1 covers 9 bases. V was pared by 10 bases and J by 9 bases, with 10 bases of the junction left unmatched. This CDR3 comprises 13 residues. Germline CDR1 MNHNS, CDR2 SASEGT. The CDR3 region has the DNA TGTGCCATCAGGGGACAGGGTTTAGGTGAGCAGTTCTTC. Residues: CAIRGQGLGEQFF.

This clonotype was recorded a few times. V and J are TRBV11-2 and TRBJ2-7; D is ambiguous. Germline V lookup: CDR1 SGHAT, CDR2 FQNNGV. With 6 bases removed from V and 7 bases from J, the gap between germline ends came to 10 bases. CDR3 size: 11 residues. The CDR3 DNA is TGTGCCAGCAGTTACACCCTGGAGCAGTACTTC. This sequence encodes CASSYTLEQYF.

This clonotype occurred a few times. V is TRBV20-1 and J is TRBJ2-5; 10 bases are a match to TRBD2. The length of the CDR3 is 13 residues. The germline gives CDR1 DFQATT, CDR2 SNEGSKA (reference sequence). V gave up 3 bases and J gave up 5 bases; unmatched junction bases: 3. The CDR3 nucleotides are TGCAGTGCTAGCCCGACTAGCGGGGAGACCCAGTACTTC. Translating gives CSASPTSGETQYF.

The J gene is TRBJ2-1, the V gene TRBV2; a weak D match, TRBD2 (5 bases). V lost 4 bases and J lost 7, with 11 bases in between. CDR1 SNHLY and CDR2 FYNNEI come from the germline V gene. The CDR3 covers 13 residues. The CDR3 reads CASSVIRENEQFF. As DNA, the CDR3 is TGTGCCAGCAGTGTTATAAGGGAGAATGAGCAGTTCTTC.

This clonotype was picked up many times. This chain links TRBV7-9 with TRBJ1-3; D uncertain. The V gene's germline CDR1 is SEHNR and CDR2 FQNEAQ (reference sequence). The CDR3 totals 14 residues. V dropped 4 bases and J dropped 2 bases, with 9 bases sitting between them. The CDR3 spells CASSYPEAGNTIYF. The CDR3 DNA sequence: TGTGCCAGCAGCTACCCGGAAGCTGGAAACACCATATATTTT. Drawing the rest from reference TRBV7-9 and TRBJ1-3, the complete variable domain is DTGVSQNPRHKITKRGQNVTFRCDPISEHNRLYWYRQTLGQGPEFLTYFQNEAQLEKSRLLSDRFSAERPKGSFSTLEIQRTEQGDSAMYLCASSYPEAGNTIYFGEGSWLTVV.

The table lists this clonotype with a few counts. CDR3 in amino acids: CSARTSYNSPLHF. For the CDR3, the DNA is TGCAGTGCTCGGACAAGCTATAATTCACCCCTCCACTTT. This chain links TRBV20-1 with TRBJ1-6, with a weak D call TRBD1 (5 bases). This CDR3 is built from 13 residues. Trimming stripped 5 bases from V and 3 bases from J, with 8 bases between. Germline V lookup: CDR1 DFQATT, CDR2 SNEGSKA (reference sequence).

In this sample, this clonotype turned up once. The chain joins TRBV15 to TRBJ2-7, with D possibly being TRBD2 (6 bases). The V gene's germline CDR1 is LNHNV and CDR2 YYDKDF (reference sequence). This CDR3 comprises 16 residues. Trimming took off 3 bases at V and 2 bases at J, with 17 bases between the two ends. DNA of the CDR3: TGTGCCACCAGCAGGGTCACCGGGACTTCGGCCTACGAGCAGTACTTC. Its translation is CATSRVTGTSAYEQYF.

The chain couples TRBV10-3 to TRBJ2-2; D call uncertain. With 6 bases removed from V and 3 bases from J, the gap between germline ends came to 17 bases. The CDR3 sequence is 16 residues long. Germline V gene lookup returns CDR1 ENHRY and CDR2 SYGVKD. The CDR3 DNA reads TGTGCCATCAGCGTTTCTAATTGGGGTCACACCGGGGAGCTGTTTTTT. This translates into CAISVSNWGHTGELFF.

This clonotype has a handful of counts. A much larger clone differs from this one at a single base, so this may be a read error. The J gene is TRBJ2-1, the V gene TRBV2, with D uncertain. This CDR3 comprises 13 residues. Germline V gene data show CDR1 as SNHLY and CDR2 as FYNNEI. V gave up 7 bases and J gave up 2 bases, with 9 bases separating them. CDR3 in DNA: TGTGCCAGCAACCCGTACCCCTACAATGAGCAGTTCTTC. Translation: CASNPYPYNEQFF. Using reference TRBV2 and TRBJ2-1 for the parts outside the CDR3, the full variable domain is EPEVTQTPSHQVTQMGQEVILRCVPISNHLYFYWYRQILGQKVEFLVSFYNNEISEKSEIFDDQFSVERPDGSNFTLKIRSTKLEDSAMYFCASNPYPYNEQFFGPGTRLTVL.

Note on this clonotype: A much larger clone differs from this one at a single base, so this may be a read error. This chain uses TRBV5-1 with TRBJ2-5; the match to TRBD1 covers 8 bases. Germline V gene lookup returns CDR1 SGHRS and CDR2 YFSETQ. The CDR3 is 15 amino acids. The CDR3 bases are TGCGCCAGCAGCCTGACAGGGGAGTACCAAGAGGCCCAGTACTTC. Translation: CASSLTGEYQEAQYF.

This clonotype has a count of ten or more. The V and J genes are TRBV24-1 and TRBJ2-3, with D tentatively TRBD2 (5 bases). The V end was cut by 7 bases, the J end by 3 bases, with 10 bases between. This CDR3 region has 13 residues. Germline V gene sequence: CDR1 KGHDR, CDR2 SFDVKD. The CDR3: CATSEGLTDTQYF. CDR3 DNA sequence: TGTGCCACCAGCGAGGGTTTGACAGATACGCAGTATTTT.

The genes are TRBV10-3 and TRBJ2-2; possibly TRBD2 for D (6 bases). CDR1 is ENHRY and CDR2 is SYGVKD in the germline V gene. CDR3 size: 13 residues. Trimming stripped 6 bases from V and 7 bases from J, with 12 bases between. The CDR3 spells CAISRLVGGELFF. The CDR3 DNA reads TGTGCCATCAGCCGACTAGTTGGCGGGGAGCTGTTTTTT.